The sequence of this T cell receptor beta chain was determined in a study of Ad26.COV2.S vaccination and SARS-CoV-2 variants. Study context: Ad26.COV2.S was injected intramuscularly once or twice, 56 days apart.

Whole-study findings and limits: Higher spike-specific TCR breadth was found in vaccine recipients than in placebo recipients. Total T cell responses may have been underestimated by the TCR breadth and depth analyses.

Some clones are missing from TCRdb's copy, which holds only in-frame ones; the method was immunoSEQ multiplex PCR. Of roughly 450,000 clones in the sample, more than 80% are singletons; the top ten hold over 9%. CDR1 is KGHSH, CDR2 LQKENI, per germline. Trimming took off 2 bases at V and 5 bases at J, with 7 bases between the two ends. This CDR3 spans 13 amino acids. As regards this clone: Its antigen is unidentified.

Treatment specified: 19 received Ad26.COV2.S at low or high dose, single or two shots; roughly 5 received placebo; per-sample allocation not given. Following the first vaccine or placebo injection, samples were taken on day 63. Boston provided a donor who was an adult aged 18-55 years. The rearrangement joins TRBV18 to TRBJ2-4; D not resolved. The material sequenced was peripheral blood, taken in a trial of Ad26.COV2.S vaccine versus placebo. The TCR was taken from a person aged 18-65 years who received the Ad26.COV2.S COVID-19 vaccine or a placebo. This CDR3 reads CASSPAAQNIQYF. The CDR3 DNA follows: TGTGCCAGCTCACCAGCAGCTCAAAACATTCAGTACTTC.